This passage covers 2 T cell receptor beta chains from one sample sequenced in a study of cytomegalovirus exposure and HLA in healthy donors. The PCR ran on 60 Vbeta and 13 Jbeta primers. Profiling relied on immunoSEQ multiplex PCR, and the TCRdb table lists in-frame clones only, not all of them. The sample lists roughly 160,000 clones; 70% to 80% were seen once. Specimen: PBMCs. The source is a man aged 30 to 39 in good health and CMV-seropositive.

The chain carries TRBV19 and TRBJ2-1; D perhaps matches TRBD1 (6 bases). The CDR3 runs to 14 residues. Germline V CDR1 and CDR2: LNHDA, SQIVND (reference sequence). V was trimmed by 4 bases and J by 7 bases, leaving 14 bases between them. This CDR3 reads CASSTFRTVNEQFF. The CDR3 nucleotides are TGTGCCAGTAGTACTTTCCGGACAGTGAATGAGCAGTTCTTC.

The J gene is TRBJ2-1, the V gene TRBV9, with D possibly TRBD1 on 5 matching bases. Trimming left V 4 bases short and J 0 bases short, with 8 bases between. Germline V gene sequence: CDR1 SGDLS, CDR2 YYNGEE. The CDR3 is 14 amino acids. Here the CDR3 DNA reads TGTGCCAGCAGCCGACAGAGCTCCTACAATGAGCAGTTCTTC. It yields the protein CASSRQSSYNEQFF. Full variable domain (missing parts from reference TRBV9 and TRBJ2-1): DSGVTQTPKHLITATGQRVTLRCSPRSGDLSVYWYQQSLDQGLQFLIQYYNGEERAKGNILERFSAQQFPDLHSELNLSSLELGDSALYFCASSRQSSYNEQFFGPGTRLTVL.